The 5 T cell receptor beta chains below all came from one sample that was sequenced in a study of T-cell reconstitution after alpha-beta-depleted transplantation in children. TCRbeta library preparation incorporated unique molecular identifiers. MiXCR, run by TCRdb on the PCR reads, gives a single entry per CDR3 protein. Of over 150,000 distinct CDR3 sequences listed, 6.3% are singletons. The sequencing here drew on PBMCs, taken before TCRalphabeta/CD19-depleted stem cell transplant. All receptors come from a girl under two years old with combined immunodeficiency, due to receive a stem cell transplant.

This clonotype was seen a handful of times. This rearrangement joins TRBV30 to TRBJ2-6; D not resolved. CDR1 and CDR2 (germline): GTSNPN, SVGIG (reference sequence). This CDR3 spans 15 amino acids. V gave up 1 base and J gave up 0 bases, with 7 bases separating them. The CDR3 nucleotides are TGTGCCTGGAGTGCTAGGGTCTCTGGGGCCAACGTCCTGACTTTC. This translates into CAWSARVSGANVLTF.

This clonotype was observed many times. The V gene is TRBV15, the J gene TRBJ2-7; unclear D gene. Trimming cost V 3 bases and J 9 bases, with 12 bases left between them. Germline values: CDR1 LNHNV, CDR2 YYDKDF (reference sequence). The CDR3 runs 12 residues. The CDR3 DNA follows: TGTGCCACCAGCAGTCTCGCCCCGGGGCAGTACTTC. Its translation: CATSSLAPGQYF. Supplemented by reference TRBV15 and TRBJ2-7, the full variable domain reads DAMVIQNPRYQVTQFGKPVTLSCSQTLNHNVMYWYQQKSSQAPKLLFHYYDKDFNNEADTPDNFQSRRPNTSFCFLDIRSPGLGDTAMYLCATSSLAPGQYFGPGTRLTVT.

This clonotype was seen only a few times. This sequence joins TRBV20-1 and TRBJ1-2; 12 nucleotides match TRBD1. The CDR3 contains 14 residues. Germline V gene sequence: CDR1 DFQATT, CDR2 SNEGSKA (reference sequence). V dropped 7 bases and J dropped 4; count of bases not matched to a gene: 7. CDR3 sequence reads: CSGKGQGAGYGYTF. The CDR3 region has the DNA TGCAGTGGGAAGGGACAGGGGGCAGGCTATGGCTACACCTTC.

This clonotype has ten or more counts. This CDR3 reads CSATTTHSGFAYEQYF. CDR3 bases: TGCAGTGCTACGACGACCCATTCCGGCTTCGCCTACGAGCAGTACTTC. The rearrangement links TRBV20-1 to TRBJ2-7, with D uncertain. The V gene lost 4 bases and the J gene lost 2 bases, with 21 bases spanning the gap. The CDR3 is 16 residues long. Per the germline V gene, CDR1 is DFQATT and CDR2 is SNEGSKA (reference sequence).

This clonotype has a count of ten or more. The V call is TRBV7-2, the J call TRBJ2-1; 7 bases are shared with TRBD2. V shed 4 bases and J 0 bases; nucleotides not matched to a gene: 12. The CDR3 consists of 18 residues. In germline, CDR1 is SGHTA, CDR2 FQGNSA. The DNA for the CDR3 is TGTGCCAGCAGCTCCTCCTTAAGAGGCGGGAGCTCCTACAATGAGCAGTTCTTC. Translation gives CASSSSLRGGSSYNEQFF.